This TCR beta chain was sequenced for a study of memory CD4+ T cells and cytomegalovirus serostatus (dated by TCRdb to between 2018 and 2020). Some background on the complete study: A total of about 33 healthy Belgian adults, of whom 9 were CMV seropositive and roughly 25 were CMV seronegative, were included in the cohort. The study sequenced CD4+ memory TCRbeta repertoires of a Belgian cohort with known cytomegalovirus serostatus to replicate a published TCR-based CMV serostatus classifier. What the work shows at the level of the full study, not this receptor alone: The results were interpreted as suggesting that the CMV-associated TCR signature is mostly present in the CD4+ memory repertoire. For predicting CMV serostatus, the median bootstrapped AUC was about 0.95 using the original framework and around 0.91 using a US-trained random forest. The original-framework classifier achieved a median bootstrapped AUC of approximately 0.95 with a 95% CI of 0.76-1.00 on the Belgian cohort. Only CD4+CD45RO+ memory cells were sequenced, unlike the original study, which covered naive and memory CD4+ and CD8+ populations. Of around 160 previously reported CMV-associated TCRbeta sequences, about 68 appeared in the CD4+ memory repertoires, each in one to five individuals.

The Quick-DNA Microprep Kit was used to extract genomic DNA from the sorted cells. Amplification of TCRbeta DNA was done with the immunoSEQ hsTCRbeta kit, following the protocol from the manufacturer. An Illumina MiSeq instrument was used to sequence the TCRbeta libraries. The original pipeline was this. After out-of-frame sequences were removed, under 2.5 million distinct TCRbeta sequences remained, averaging around 66,000 per individual. Each individual was scored by the count of around 160 previously reported CMV-associated TCRbeta sequences and the total productive distinct TCRbeta count. A beta-binomial model was reimplemented in Python, and random forests from scikit-learn, run with default parameters, were trained on data from the US cohort. Classifier performance on the Belgian cohort was summarized as median AUC with percentile confidence intervals over 10,000 bootstrap iterations. TCRdb carries this immuneACCESS record with in-frame sequences only. Its versions omit some clonotypes, under half of them owing to an unresolved V gene in the studies checked, with the rest unexplained. The V and J calls and clone size are taken from that table; D and trimming were inferred from the DNA. The sample contains about 46,000 clones, roughly 80% of them found a single time. Approximately 0.61% of the sample comes from the top ten.

A FACSAria II was used to sort memory CD4+ T cells, defined as single viable CD3+CD4+CD8-CD45RO+ cells. CMV serostatus was determined with a Roche Elecsys assay detecting serum IgG against CMV pp150, pp28, p38 and p52. After the samples were thawed, total CD4+ T cells were enriched through positive selection using CD4 magnetic microbeads. The samples came from a different study that was designed specifically to examine the CD4+ T cell memory repertoire. Following standard operating procedures, peripheral blood mononuclear cells were isolated and cryopreserved, while serum was kept at -80 degrees C. The staining used CD3-PerCP (BW264/56), CD4-APC (RPA-T4), CD45RO-PE (UCHT1) and CD8-Pacific Orange (3B5) antibodies, and Sytox blue was used to exclude non-viable cells. CDR1 and CDR2, looked up from the germline V gene, are SQVTM and ANQGSEA. At the junction V is shortened by 3 bases and J by 9 bases; bases outside the gene matches: 11. The CDR3 goes from the cysteine to the phenylalanine over 16 residues. Of all the DNA, just the CDR3 is kept, 48 bases in frame from base 1.

As for this clone: Its target antigen remains unknown. No base-level quality is on record; no much larger clone is a single base apart.

The chain is encoded by TRBV29-1 joined to TRBJ2-1; TRBD2 lines up with 13 middle nucleotides. Sequenced sample: memory CD4+ T cells from blood. This receptor was obtained from an adult in good health and CMV-seronegative. In nucleotide form, the sequence is TGCAGCGTTGAGCAACTAGCGGGGGGGCGGAGTGGTGAGCAGTTCTTC. The resulting protein is CSVEQLAGGRSGEQFF.